This T cell receptor (beta chain) was identified during a study of CD8+CD57+ T cells in acquired aplastic anemia. Using genomic DNA as the template, TCR beta VDJ and CDR3 profiling was carried out. TCRdb reprocessed the reads with MiXCR, giving one entry per CDR3 protein. The sample holds roughly 150,000 distinct CDR3 sequences, about 45% seen once. In regard to this clonotype: A junction end diverges from the germline sequence, so it may reflect a read error.

Before being chosen for sequencing, patients had shown CD8+CD57+ cell expansion by flow cytometry. No therapy had been given to the patients at the time of blood sampling. This TCR derives from a human donor with aplastic anemia. Sequenced: sorted CD4+, CD8+, or CD8+CD57+ T cells (not recorded which) from PBMCs.

As DNA, the CDR3 is TGCGCCAGCAGCCCCGGACTAGCGGGAGACGAGCAGTACTTC. Translating it yields CASSPGLAGDEQYF. The rearrangement uses TRBV7-3 and TRBJ2-7, with TRBD2 matching 13 bases. The germline V gene has CDR1 SGHTA and CDR2 FQGTGA. CDR3 length: 14 residues.